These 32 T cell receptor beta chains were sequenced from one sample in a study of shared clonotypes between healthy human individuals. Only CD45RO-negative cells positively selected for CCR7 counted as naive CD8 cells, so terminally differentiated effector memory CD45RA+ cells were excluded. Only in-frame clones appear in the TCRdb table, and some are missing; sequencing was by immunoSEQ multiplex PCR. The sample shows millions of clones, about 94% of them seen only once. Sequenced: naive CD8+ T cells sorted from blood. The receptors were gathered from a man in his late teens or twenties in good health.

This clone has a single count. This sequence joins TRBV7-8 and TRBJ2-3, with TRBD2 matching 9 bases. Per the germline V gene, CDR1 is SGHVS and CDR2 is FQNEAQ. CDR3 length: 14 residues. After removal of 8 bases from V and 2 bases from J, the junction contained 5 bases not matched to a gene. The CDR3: CASLLAGPTDTQYF. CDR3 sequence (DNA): TGTGCCAGCCTACTAGCGGGCCCCACAGATACGCAGTATTTT.

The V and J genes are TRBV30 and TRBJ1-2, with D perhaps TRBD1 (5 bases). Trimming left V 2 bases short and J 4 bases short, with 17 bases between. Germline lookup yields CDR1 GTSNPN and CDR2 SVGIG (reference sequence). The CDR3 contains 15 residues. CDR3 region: CAWSPGPGGGYGYTF. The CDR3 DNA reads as TGTGCCTGGAGTCCGGGGCCTGGTGGGGGCTATGGCTACACCTTC.

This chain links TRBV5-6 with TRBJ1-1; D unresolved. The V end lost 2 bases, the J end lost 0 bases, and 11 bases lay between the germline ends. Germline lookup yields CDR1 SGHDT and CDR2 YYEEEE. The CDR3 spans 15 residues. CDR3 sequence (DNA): TGTGCCAGCAGCTTAGGAGGGTTATTGAACACTGAAGCTTTCTTT. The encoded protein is CASSLGGLLNTEAFF.

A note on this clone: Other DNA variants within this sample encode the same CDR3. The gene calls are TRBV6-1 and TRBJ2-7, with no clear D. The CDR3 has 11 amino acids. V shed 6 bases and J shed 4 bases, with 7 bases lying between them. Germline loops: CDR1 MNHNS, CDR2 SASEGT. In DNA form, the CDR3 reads TGTGCCAGCAGCGAATTTTACGAGCAGTACTTC. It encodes CASSEFYEQYF.

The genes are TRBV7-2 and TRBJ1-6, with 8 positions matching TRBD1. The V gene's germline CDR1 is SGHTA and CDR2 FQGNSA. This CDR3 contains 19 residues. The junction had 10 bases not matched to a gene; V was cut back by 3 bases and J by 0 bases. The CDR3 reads CASSFYRGELSSYNSPLHF. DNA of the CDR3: TGTGCCAGCAGCTTCTACAGGGGGGAATTGAGCTCCTATAATTCACCCCTCCACTTT.

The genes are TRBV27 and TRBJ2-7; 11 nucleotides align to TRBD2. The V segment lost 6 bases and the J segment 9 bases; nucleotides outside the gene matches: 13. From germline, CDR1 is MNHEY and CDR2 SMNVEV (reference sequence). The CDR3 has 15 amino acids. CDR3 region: CASSPTVAGGLGQYF. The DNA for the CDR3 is TGTGCCAGCAGCCCTACCGTAGCGGGGGGGCTCGGGCAGTACTTC.

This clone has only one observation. As DNA, the CDR3 is TGTGCCAGCAGTTATCTGGAACAGTGGAACATTCAGTACTTC. Translation gives CASSYLEQWNIQYF. The genes are TRBV6-6 and TRBJ2-4; D uncertain. The germline V gene has CDR1 MNHNY and CDR2 SVGAGI (reference sequence). This CDR3 is built from 14 residues. V was shortened by 3 bases and J by 7 bases, with 13 bases between the two germline ends.

Here the CDR3 DNA reads TGTGCCAGCAGTACTAAGGACAGGGACTACGAGCAGTACTTC. It yields the protein CASSTKDRDYEQYF. The V call is TRBV5-4, the J call TRBJ2-7; 8 bases align to TRBD1. Germline trimming cut 5 bases from V and 3 bases from J; bases unmatched to any gene: 7. Germline-derived CDR1 and CDR2 are SGHNT and YYREEE (reference sequence). CDR3 length: 14 amino acids.

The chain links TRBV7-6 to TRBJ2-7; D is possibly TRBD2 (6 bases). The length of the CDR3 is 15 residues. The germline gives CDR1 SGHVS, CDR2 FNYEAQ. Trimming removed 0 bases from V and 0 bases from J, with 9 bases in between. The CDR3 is CASSLAREASYEQYF. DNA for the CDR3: TGTGCCAGCAGCTTAGCGCGGGAAGCCTCCTACGAGCAGTACTTC.

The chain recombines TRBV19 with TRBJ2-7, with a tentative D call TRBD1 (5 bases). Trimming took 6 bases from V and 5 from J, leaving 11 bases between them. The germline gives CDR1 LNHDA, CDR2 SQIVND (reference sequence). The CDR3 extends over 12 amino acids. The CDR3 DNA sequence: TGTGCCAGTAGCCCAGGGTACCACGAGCAGTACTTC. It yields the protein CASSPGYHEQYF.

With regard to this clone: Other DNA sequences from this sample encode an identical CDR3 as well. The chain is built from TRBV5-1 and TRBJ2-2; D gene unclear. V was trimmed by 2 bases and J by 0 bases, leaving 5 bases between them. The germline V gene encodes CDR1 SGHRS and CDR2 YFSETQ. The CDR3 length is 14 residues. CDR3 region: CASSFSPNTGELFF. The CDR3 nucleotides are TGCGCCAGCAGCTTCAGTCCGAACACCGGGGAGCTGTTTTTT. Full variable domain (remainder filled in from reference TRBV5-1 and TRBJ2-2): KAGVTQTPRYLIKTRGQQVTLSCSPISGHRSVSWYQQTPGQGLQFLFEYFSETQRNKGNFPGRFSGRQFSNSRSEMNVSTLELGDSALYLCASSFSPNTGELFFGEGSRLTVL.

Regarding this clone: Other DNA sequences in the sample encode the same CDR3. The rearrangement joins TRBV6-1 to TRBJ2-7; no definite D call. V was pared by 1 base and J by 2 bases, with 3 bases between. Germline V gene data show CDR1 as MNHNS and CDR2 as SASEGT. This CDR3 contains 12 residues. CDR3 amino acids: CASSEGAYEQYF. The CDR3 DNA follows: TGTGCCAGCAGTGAAGGGGCCTACGAGCAGTACTTC.

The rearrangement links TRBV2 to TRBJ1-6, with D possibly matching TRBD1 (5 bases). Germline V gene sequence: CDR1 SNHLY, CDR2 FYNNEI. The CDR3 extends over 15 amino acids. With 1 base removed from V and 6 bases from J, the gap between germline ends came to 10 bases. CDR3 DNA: TGTGCCAGCAGTGAAGTCGGAGGGACTAATTCACCCCTCCACTTT. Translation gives CASSEVGGTNSPLHF.

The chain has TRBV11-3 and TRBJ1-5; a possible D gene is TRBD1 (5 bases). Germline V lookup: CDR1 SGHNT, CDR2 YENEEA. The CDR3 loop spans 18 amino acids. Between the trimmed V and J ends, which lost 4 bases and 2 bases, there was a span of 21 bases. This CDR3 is CASSSFGCGGAGNQPQHF. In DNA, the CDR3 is TGTGCCAGCAGCTCCTTCGGTTGTGGAGGGGCGGGCAATCAGCCCCAGCATTTT.

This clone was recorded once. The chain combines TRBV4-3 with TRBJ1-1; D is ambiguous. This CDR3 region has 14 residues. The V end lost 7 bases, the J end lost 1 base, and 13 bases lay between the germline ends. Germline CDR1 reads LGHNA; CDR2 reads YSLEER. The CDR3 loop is CASTLRLSNTEAFF. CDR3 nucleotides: TGCGCCAGCACCCTCAGGCTATCGAACACTGAAGCTTTCTTT.

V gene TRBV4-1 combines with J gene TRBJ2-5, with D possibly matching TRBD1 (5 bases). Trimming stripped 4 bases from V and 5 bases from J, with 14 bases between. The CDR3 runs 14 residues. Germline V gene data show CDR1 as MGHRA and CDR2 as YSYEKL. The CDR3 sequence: CASSPTDTWETQYF. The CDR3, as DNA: TGCGCCAGCAGCCCTACGGACACCTGGGAGACCCAGTACTTC.

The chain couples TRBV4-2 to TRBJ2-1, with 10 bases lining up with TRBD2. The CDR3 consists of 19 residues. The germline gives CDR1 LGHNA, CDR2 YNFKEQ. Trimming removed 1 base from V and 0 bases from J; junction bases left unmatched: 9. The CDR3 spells CASSQGEGTSVSSYNEQFF. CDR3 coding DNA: TGTGCCAGCAGCCAAGGGGAGGGGACTAGCGTGAGCTCCTACAATGAGCAGTTCTTC.

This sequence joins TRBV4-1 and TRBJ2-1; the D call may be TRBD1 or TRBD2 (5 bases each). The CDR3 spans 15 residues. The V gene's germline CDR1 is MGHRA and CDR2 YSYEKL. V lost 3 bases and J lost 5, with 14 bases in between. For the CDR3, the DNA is TGCGCCAGCAGCCACCATGGGGGAACCGACAATGAGCAGTTCTTC. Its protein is CASSHHGGTDNEQFF.

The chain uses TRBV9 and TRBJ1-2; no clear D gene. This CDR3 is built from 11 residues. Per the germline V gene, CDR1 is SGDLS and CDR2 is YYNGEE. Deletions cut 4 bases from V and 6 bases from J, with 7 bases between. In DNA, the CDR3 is TGTGCCAGCAGCTCCCTCAATGGCTACACCTTC. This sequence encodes CASSSLNGYTF.

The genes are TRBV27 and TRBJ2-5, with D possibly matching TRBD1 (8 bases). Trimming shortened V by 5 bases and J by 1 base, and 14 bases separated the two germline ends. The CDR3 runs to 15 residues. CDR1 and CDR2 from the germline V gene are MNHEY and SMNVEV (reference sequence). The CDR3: CASSLTGGVQETQYF. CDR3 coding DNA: TGTGCCAGCAGTCTCACAGGGGGGGTCCAAGAGACCCAGTACTTC.

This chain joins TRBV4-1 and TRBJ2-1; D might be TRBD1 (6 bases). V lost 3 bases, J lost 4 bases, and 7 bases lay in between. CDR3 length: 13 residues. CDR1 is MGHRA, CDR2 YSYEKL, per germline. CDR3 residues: CASSQTGYNEQFF. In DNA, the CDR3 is TGCGCCAGCAGCCAGACAGGTTACAATGAGCAGTTCTTC.

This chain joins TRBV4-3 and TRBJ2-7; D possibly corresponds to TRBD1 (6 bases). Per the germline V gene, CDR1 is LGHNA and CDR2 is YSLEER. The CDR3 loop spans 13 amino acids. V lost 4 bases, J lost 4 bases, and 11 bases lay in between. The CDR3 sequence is CASSLQQGYEQYF. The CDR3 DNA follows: TGCGCCAGCAGCCTTCAACAGGGTTACGAGCAGTACTTC.

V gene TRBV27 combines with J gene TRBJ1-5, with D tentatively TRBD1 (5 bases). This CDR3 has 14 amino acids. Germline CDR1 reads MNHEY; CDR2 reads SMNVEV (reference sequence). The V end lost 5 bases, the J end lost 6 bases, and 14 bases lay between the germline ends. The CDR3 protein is CASSPAGAIQPQHF. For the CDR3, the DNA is TGTGCCAGCAGTCCCGCCGGGGCGATTCAGCCCCAGCATTTT.

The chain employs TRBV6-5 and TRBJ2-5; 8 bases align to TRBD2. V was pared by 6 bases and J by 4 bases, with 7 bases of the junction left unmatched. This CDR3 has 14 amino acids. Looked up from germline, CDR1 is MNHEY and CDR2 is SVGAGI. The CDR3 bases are TGTGCCAGCAGGGGCAGCGGGGGTGGAGAGACCCAGTACTTC. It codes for CASRGSGGGETQYF.

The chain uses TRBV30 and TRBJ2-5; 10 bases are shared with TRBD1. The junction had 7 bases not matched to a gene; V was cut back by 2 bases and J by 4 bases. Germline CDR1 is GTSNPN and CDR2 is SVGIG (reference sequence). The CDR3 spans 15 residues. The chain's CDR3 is CAWSSMTGGRETQYF. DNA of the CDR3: TGTGCCTGGAGTAGCATGACAGGGGGCAGAGAGACCCAGTACTTC.

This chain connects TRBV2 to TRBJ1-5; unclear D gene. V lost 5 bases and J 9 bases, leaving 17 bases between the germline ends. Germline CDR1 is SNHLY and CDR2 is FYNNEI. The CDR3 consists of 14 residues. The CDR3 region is CASSYTEGNLPQHF. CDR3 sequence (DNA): TGTGCCAGCAGTTACACAGAGGGAAACCTGCCCCAGCATTTT.

CDR3 in amino acids: CASSSDRVLYEQYF. CDR3 nucleotide sequence: TGTGCCAGCAGCTCGGACAGGGTTTTATACGAGCAGTACTTC. This chain joins TRBV7-9 and TRBJ2-7; TRBD1 agrees at 8 bases. Trimming at V came to 4 bases and at J to 4 bases, leaving 6 bases not matched to a gene. Germline loops: CDR1 SEHNR, CDR2 FQNEAQ (reference sequence). The CDR3 covers 14 residues.

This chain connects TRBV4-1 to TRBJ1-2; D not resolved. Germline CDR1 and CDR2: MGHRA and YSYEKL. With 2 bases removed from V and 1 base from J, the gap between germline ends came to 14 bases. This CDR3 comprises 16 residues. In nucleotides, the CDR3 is TGCGCCAGCAGCCAATCGGTACAAATCGGTAACTATGGCTACACCTTC. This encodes CASSQSVQIGNYGYTF.

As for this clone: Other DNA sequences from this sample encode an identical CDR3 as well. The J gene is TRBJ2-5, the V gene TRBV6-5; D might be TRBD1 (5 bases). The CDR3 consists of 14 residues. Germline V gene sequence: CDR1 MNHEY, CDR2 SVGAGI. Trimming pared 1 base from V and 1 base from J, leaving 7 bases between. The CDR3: CASSYLRGQETQYF. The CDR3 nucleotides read TGTGCCAGCAGTTACTTAAGGGGCCAAGAGACCCAGTACTTC.

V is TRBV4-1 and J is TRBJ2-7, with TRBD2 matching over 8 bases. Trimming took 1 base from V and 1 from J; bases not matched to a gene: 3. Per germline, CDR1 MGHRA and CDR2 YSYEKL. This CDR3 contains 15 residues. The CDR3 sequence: CASSQVGGRSYEQYF. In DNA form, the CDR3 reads TGCGCCAGCAGCCAAGTCGGCGGGAGGTCCTACGAGCAGTACTTC.

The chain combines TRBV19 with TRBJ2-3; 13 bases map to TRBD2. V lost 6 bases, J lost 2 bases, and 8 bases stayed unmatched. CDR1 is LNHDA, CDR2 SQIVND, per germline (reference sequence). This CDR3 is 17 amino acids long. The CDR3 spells CASRILAGGLDTDTQYF. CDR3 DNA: TGTGCCAGTAGGATACTAGCGGGGGGGCTAGACACAGATACGCAGTATTTT.

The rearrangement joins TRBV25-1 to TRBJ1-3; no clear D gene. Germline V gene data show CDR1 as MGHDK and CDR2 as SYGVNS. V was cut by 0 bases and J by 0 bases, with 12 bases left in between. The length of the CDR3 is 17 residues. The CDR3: CASSEYEAPISGNTIYF. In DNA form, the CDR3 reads TGTGCCAGCAGTGAATATGAGGCCCCGATCTCTGGAAACACCATATATTTT.